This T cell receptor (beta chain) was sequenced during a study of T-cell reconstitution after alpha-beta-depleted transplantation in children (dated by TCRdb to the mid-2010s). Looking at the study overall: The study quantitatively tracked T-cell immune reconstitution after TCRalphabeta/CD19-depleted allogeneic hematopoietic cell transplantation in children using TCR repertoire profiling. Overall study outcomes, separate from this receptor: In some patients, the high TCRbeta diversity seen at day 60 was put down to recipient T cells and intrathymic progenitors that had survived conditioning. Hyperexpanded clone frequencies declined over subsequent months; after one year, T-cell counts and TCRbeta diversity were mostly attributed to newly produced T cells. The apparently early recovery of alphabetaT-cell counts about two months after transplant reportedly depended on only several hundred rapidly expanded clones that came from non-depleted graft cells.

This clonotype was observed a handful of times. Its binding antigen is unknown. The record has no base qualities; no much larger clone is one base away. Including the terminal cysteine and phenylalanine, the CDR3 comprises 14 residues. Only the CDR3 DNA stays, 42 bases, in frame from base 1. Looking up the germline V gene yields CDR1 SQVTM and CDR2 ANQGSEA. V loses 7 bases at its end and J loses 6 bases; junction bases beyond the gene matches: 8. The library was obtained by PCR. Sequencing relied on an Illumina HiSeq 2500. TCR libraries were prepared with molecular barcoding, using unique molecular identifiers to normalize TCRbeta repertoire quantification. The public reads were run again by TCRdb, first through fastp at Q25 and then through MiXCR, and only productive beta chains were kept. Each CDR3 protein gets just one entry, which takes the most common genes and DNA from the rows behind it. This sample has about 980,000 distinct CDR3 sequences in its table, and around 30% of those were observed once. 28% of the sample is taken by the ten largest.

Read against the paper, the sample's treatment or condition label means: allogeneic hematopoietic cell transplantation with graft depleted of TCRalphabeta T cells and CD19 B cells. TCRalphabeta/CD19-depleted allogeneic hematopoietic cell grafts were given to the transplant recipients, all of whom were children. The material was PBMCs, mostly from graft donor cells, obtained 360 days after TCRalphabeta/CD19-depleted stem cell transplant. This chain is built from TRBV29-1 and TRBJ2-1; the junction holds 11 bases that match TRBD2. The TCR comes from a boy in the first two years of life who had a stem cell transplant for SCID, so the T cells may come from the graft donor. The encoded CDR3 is CSALTSGRLNEQFF. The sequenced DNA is TGCAGCGCTTTAACTAGCGGGAGACTCAATGAGCAGTTCTTC.